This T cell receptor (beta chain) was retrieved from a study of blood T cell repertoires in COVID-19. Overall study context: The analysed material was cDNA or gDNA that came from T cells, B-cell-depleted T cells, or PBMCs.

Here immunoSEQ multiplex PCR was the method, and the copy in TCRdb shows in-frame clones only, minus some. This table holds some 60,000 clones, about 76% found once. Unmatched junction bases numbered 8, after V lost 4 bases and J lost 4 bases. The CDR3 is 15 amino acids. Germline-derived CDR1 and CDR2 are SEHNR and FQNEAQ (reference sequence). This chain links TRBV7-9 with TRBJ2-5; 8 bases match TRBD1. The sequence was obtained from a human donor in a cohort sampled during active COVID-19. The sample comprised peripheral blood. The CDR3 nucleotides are TGTGCCAGCAGCTATCAAGGGACAGGTGGAGAGACCCAGTACTTC. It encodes CASSYQGTGGETQYF.